The 5 T cell receptor beta chains below come from one sample, sequenced in a study of CD8+ T cells in alopecia areata. RNA extraction was followed by reverse transcription into cDNA, which acted as the sequencing template. Clones were read by immunoSEQ multiplex PCR, and TCRdb kept only the in-frame ones, dropping some. The table lists some 170,000 clones, about 67% of them singletons, with about 10% in the top ten. The specimen was CD8+ T cells sorted from blood, collected at week 0. These receptors all stem from a human donor with alopecia areata.

The V gene is TRBV15, the J gene TRBJ2-7; D gene unclear. Trimming removed 5 bases from V and 0 bases from J, with 14 bases in between. Germline CDR1 is LNHNV and CDR2 is YYDKDF (reference sequence). The CDR3 runs to 15 residues. CDR3 DNA sequence: TGTGCCACCAGCCTGGGCCGCCGAAGCTCCTACGAGCAGTACTTC. Amino acid sequence: CATSLGRRSSYEQYF.

The chain has TRBV9 and TRBJ1-4; unclear D gene. V was pared by 1 base and J by 7 bases, with 5 bases between. This CDR3 has 12 amino acids. From germline, CDR1 is SGDLS and CDR2 YYNGEE. The CDR3 bases are TGTGCCAGCAGCGTAAAGGGTGAAAAACTGTTTTTT. Residues: CASSVKGEKLFF.

This chain joins TRBV10-3 and TRBJ2-3, with D hard to call. In germline, CDR1 is ENHRY, CDR2 SYGVKD. With 0 bases removed from V and 10 bases from J, the gap between germline ends came to 8 bases. The CDR3 runs to 12 residues. The CDR3: CAISESAGAQYF. CDR3 coding DNA: TGTGCCATCAGTGAGTCGGCAGGCGCGCAGTATTTT.

Ten or more counts support this clone. This chain connects TRBV7-9 to TRBJ2-7, with unresolved D. Germline V gives CDR1 SEHNR, CDR2 FQNEAQ (reference sequence). The CDR3 has 13 amino acids. V was pared by 5 bases and J by 1 base, with 9 bases between. The CDR3 DNA sequence: TGTGCCAGCAGCAAGGACGGTTCCTACGAGCAGTACTTC. Amino acids: CASSKDGSYEQYF.

This clone was counted a single time. Additional DNA sequences in this sample encode the identical CDR3. The genes are TRBV27 and TRBJ1-5; D unclear. Germline CDR1 reads MNHEY; CDR2 reads SMNVEV (reference sequence). Trimming removed 5 bases at V and 7 bases at J, with 12 bases between. The CDR3 totals 13 residues. This CDR3 is CASSLAGNQPQHF. In DNA, the CDR3 is TGTGCCAGCAGTCTGGCAGGAAACCAGCCCCAGCATTTT.